The entry below describes one T cell receptor (beta chain). The antigen this receptor binds is unknown. Base-call qualities are not available, and no considerably larger clone is one nucleotide away. Collaborating institutions collected whole blood in K2EDTA tubes following their own protocols. Collaborator samples were shipped for TCRbeta analysis as frozen whole blood, isolated PBMCs, or DNA extracted from either sample type. This entry is derived from a study of blood T cell repertoires in COVID-19 (dated by TCRdb to 2018 to 2021). Regarding the research as a whole: Samples from collaborators originated in the United States, Italy and Spain and spanned both the acute and convalescent phases of COVID-19. The prospective study material was composed of cDNA or gDNA derived from T cells, B-cell-depleted T cells, or PBMCs. The dataset comprised deeply sampled blood TCRbeta repertoires from subjects exposed to, actively infected with, or recovered from COVID-19. The repertoires were released in a freely available public database intended as a resource for research on the immune response to SARS-CoV-2. The samples were drawn from the first 160 participants of the ongoing ImmuneRACE study and from 950 to 1,500 subjects provided by 6 global collaborators. Nearly every sample came with metadata listing a de-identified subject ID, COVID-19 status, age in years and sex. Where available, HLA class I and class II types were taken from metadata supplied by the sample provider and were not determined by assay-based typing.

TCRbeta CDR3 regions were amplified from genomic DNA by means of the immunoSEQ Assay, a bias-controlled multiplex PCR. Concerning the study's data processing: Within the assay, amplification of reference gene primers was used to estimate how many nucleated cells each sample contained. To quantify the absolute abundance of each unique TCRbeta CDR3 rearrangement, sequence reads were collapsed and filtered. For each sample, productive Simpson clonality was calculated as the square root of Simpson's diversity index across productive rearrangements. This immuneACCESS table, as held by TCRdb, lists in-frame sequences with V and J called but not all clones. Of the missing ones, under half trace to an unresolved V gene in checked studies; the others have no known cause. The D gene and trimming were derived from the DNA, and the V and J assignments and clone size from that table. Recorded for this sample are approximately 140,000 clones; 84% of them occurred a single time. The ten top clones hold roughly a sixth of the sample.

Findings and caveats that apply to the study as a whole: Clinical and demographic metadata were provided uncurated, with the amount varying by source and participant.

The germline V gene supplies CDR1 SGDLS and CDR2 YYNGEE. V is shortened by 4 bases, J by 2 bases, and the region joining them spans 8 bases. From cysteine to phenylalanine, the CDR3 is 13 amino acids long. The retained sequence is limited to the CDR3, 39 bases, with the frame set at the first base. The sample consisted of peripheral blood. This clonotype was sampled from a woman aged 80 or older with acute or convalescent COVID-19. The chain joins TRBV9 to TRBJ2-3; TRBD2 is a possible D gene, resting on 5 matching bases. The DNA sequence is TGTGCCAGCAGCCGGAGGTCCACAGATACGCAGTATTTT. It translates to CASSRRSTDTQYF.